This paragraph covers one T cell receptor (beta chain) sequence. Unmatched junction bases numbered 9, after V lost 4 bases and J lost 4 bases. In germline, CDR1 is MGHRA, CDR2 YSYEKL. This CDR3 contains 18 residues. These data originate in a study of blood T cell repertoires in COVID-19. In the original workflow: Cell counts per sample came from amplifying reference gene primers. Clones were sequenced by immunoSEQ multiplex PCR, and TCRdb holds only the in-frame ones, with some missing. The V and J calls and clone size come from that table; D and trimming were worked out from the DNA. This sample carries roughly 60,000 clones, roughly four fifths of them seen once, and the ten largest clones take about 15%.

Source material: peripheral blood. The receptor comes from an elderly man with acute or convalescent COVID-19. The V gene is TRBV4-1, the J gene TRBJ2-5, with 16 bases matching TRBD2. The chain's CDR3 is CASSPGTSGGARGETQYF. For the CDR3, the DNA is TGCGCCAGCAGCCCGGGGACTAGCGGGGGGGCCAGGGGAGAGACCCAGTACTTC.